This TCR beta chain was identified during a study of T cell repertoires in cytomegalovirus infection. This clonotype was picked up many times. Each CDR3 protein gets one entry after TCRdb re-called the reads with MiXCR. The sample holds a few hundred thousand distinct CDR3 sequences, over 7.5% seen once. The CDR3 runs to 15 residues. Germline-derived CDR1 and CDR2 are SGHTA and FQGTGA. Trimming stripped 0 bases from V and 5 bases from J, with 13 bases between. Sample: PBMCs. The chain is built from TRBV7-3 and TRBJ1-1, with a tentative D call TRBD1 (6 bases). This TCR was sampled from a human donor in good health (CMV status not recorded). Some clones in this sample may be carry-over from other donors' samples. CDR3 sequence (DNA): TGTGCCAGCAGCTTAACATCGGGGGGGCAGACTGAAGCTTTCTTT. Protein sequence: CASSLTSGGQTEAFF.